This T cell receptor (beta chain) was captured by sequencing in a study of blood T cell repertoires in COVID-19. At the level of the study: Whether acute or convalescent, the COVID-19 samples came from the United States, Italy and Spain. Sources were T cells, B-cell-depleted T cells, or PBMCs; the material itself was cDNA or gDNA.

It was during active infection that Seattle patients were enrolled and then longitudinally followed. In the authors' methods: From reference gene primer amplification, estimates of nucleated cell counts were derived. The repertoire was sequenced with immunoSEQ multiplex PCR; TCRdb's copy has only in-frame clones and lacks some. V and J calls and clone size follow that table, whereas D and trimming were derived from the DNA. The repertoire holds 150,000 to 200,000 clones, with about 85% as singletons. The CDR3 contains 14 residues. V was shortened by 10 bases and J by 2 bases, with 12 bases between the two germline ends. Looked up from germline, CDR1 is MDHEN and CDR2 is SYDVKM.

The chain uses TRBV28 and TRBJ1-6, with a weak D call TRBD1 (5 bases). The receptor was isolated from a woman between 45 and 60 years old with COVID-19, enrolled during active disease. Material: peripheral blood. In DNA form, the CDR3 reads TGTGCCACCCAAGGGGAAGCCTATAATTCACCCCTCCACTTT. It translates to CATQGEAYNSPLHF. The full variable domain, with the rest looked up from reference TRBV28 and TRBJ1-6, is DVKVTQSSRYLVKRTGEKVFLECVQDMDHENMFWYRQDPGLGLRLIYFSYDVKMKEKGDIPEGYSVSREKKERFSLILESASTNQTSMYLCATQGEAYNSPLHFGNGTRLTVT.